The entry below gives a single T cell receptor (beta chain) sequence along with its context. Its antigen is as yet unknown. The CDR3 is made up of 13 amino acids. The germline V gene encodes CDR1 SGHRS and CDR2 YFSETQ. Trimming took 8 bases from V and 7 from J, leaving 18 bases between them. Only in-frame clones appear in the TCRdb table, and some are missing; sequencing was by immunoSEQ multiplex PCR. Of 380,000 or so clones in the sample, around 90% were seen once. The data were taken from a study of Ad26.COV2.S vaccination and SARS-CoV-2 variants. Study-wide points: Comparable non-spike TCR breadth was observed in vaccine and placebo recipients.

The sample's treatment: roughly 19 received Ad26.COV2.S at low or high dose, single or two shots; roughly 5 received placebo; per-sample allocation not given. The study sampled participants on day 63 after the first vaccine or placebo injection. Built on an Ad26 vector, the vaccine expressed Wuhan-strain SARS-CoV-2 spike. The sample in question was peripheral blood, obtained in a trial of Ad26.COV2.S vaccine versus placebo. V gene TRBV5-1 combines with J gene TRBJ1-2; a possible D gene is TRBD1 (6 bases). The receptor's source is a person aged 18 to 59 who received the Ad26.COV2.S COVID-19 vaccine or a placebo. The CDR3 DNA reads TGCGCCAGTCGGACGGGGGGCAAGGGTGGCTACACCTTC. Translated, it gives CASRTGGKGGYTF. Complete variable domain (other parts from reference TRBV5-1 and TRBJ1-2): KAGVTQTPRYLIKTRGQQVTLSCSPISGHRSVSWYQQTPGQGLQFLFEYFSETQRNKGNFPGRFSGRQFSNSRSEMNVSTLELGDSALYLCASRTGGKGGYTFGSGTRLTVV.